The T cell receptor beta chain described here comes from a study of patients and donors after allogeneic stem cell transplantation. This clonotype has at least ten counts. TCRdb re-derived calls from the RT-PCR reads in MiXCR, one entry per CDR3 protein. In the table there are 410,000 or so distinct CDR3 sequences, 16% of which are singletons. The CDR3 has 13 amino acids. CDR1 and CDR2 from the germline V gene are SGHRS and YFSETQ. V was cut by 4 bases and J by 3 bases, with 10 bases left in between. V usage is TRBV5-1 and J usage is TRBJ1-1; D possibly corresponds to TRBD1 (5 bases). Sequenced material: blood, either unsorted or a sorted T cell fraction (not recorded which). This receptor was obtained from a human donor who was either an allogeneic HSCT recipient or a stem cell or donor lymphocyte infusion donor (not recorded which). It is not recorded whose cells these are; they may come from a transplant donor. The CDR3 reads CASSRAGDTEAFF. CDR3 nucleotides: TGCGCCAGCAGCCGAGCGGGGGACACTGAAGCTTTCTTT. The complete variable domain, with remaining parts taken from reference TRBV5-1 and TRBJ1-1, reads KAGVTQTPRYLIKTRGQQVTLSCSPISGHRSVSWYQQTPGQGLQFLFEYFSETQRNKGNFPGRFSGRQFSNSRSEMNVSTLELGDSALYLCASSRAGDTEAFFGQGTRLTVV.